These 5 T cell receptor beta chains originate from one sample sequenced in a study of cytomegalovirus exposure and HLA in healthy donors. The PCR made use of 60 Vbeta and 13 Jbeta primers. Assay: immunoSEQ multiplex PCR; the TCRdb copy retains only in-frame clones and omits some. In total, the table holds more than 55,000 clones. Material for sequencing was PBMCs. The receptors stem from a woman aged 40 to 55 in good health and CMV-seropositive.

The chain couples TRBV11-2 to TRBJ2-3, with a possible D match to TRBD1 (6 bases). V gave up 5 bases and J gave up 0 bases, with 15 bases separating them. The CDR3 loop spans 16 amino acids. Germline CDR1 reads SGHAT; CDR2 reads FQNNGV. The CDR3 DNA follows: TGTGCCAGCAGCACCCTGACAGGAATTAGCACAGATACGCAGTATTTT. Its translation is CASSTLTGISTDTQYF. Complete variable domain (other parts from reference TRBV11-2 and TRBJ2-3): EAGVAQSPRYKIIEKRQSVAFWCNPISGHATLYWYQQILGQGPKLLIQFQNNGVVDDSQLPKDRFSAERLKGVDSTLKIQPAKLEDSAVYLCASSTLTGISTDTQYFGPGTRLTVL.

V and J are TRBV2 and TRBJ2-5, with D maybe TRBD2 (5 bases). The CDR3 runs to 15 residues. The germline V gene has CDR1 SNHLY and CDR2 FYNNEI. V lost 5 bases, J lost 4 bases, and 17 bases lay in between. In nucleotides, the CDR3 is TGTGCCAGCAGTTTAAACACGGGGAACCGAGAGACCCAGTACTTC. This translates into CASSLNTGNRETQYF.

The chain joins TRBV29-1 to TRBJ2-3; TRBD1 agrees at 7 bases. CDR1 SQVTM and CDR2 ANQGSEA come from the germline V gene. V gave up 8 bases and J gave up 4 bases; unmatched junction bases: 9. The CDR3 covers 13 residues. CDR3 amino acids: CSSRGQMADTQYF. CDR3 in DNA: TGCAGCTCTAGGGGACAGATGGCAGATACGCAGTATTTT.

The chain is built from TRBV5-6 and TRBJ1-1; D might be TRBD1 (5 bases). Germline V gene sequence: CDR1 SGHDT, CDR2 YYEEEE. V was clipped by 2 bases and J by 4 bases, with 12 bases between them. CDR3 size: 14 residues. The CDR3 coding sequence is TGTGCCAGCAGCTTCGTCGCGGGGGGCACTGAAGCTTTCTTT. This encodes CASSFVAGGTEAFF.

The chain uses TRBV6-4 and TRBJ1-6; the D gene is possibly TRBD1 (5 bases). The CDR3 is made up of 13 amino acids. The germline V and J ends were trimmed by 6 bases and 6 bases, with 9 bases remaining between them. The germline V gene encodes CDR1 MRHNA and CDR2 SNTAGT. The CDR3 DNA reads TGTGCCAGCAGCCAGGGTAGTAATTCACCCCTCCACTTT. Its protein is CASSQGSNSPLHF.